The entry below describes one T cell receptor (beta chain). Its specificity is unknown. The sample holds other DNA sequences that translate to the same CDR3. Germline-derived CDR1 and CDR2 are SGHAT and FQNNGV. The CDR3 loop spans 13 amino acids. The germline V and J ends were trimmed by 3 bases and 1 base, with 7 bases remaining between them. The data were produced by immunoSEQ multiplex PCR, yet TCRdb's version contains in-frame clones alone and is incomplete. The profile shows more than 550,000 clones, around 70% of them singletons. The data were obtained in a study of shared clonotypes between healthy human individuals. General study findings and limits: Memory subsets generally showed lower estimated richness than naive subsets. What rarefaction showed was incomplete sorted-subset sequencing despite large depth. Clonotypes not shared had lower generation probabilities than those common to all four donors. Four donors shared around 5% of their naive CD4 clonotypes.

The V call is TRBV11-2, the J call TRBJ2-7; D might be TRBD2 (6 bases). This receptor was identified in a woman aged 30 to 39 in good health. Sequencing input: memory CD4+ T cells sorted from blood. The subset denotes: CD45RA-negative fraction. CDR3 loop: CASSFSGSYEQYF. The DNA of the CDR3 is TGTGCCAGCAGCTTTAGCGGATCCTACGAGCAGTACTTC.